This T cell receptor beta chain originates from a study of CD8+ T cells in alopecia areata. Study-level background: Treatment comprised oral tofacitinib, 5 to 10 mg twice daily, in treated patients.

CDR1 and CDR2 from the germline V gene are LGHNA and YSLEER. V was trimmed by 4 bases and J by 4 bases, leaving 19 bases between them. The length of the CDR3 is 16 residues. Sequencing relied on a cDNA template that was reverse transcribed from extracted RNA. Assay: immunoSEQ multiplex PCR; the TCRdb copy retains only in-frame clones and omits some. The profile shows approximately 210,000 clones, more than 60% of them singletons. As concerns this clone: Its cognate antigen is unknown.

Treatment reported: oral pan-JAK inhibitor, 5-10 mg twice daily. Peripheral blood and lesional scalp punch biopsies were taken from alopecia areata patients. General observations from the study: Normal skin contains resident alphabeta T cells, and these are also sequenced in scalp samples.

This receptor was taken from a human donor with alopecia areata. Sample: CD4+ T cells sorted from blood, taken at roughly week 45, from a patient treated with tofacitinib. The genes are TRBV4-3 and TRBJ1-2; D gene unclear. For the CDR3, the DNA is TGCGCCAGCAGCCCCGAGCCTTCCGACGACTTCTATGGCTACACCTTC. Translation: CASSPEPSDDFYGYTF.